This TCR beta chain was observed in a study of identical twins' blood T cells. This clonotype was recorded a few times. Its antigen remains unknown. This CDR3 is built from 16 residues. CDR1 is MNHEY and CDR2 is SVGEGT in the germline V gene. V was cut by 8 bases and J by 3 bases, with 20 bases left in between. Study-wide results and caveats: Twins shared more top CDR3 clonotypes than unrelated donors did. Shared CDR3 clonotype counts between two donors mainly tracked the product of their cloneset sizes, twins included.

TCRdb re-called the 5' RACE reads through MiXCR, storing one row per CDR3 protein. The sample lists 350,000 to 400,000 distinct CDR3 sequences, roughly 28% occurring once. Input material: PBMCs. The chain employs TRBV6-2 or TRBV6-3 and TRBJ1-5; weak D call: TRBD1 (6 bases). This sequence was found in a woman aged 18 to 55 in good health. The CDR3 DNA reads as TGTGCCAGCGCTCCTCCGAAGGGGGTTTCCAATCAGCCCCAGCATTTT. This sequence encodes CASAPPKGVSNQPQHF.